This T cell receptor (beta chain) came from a study of synovial regulatory T cells in juvenile arthritis. Matched peripheral blood accompanied the synovial fluid taken from each patient with active arthritis. Considering frequency, this clone is medium-sized. TCRdb keeps only in-frame clones here, not all; method: immunoSEQ multiplex PCR. This repertoire includes about 1,600 clones. This clonotype originated in a donor aged 2-35 years with juvenile idiopathic arthritis. The sequenced sample was Treg cells from the synovium.

CDR3 sequence reads: CASRETGPGYGYTF. This chain joins TRBV19 and TRBJ1-2; the TRBD1 assignment by TCRdb is unverifiable without DNA. CDR1 is LNHDA and CDR2 is SQIVND in the germline V gene (reference sequence). This CDR3 has 14 residues. There is no recorded DNA.